The TCR beta chain described here comes from a study of identical twins. Study-wide points: Its conclusions, products of cross-sectional statistical analysis, did not come from following the same donors.

Notes on this clonotype: Antigen: not known.

V was pared by 4 bases and J by 8 bases, with 18 bases between. This CDR3 region has 15 residues. The germline V gene encodes CDR1 LGHNA and CDR2 YNFKEQ. MiXCR, run by TCRdb on the 5' RACE reads, gives a single entry per CDR3 protein. The top ten hold roughly 1.6% of the sample, which has hundreds of thousands of distinct CDR3 sequences, about 12% seen once. The same specimen was also included in a second study, on yellow fever vaccine responses in identical twins.

The V gene is TRBV4-2, the J gene TRBJ2-1, with D tentatively TRBD2 (6 bases). This TCR derives from a woman between 18 and 30 years old in good health. Input material: PBMCs. CDR3 bases: TGTGCCAGCAGCCCAGTTTCGGGGGATCCCTATGAGCAGTTCTTC. Its protein is CASSPVSGDPYEQFF.